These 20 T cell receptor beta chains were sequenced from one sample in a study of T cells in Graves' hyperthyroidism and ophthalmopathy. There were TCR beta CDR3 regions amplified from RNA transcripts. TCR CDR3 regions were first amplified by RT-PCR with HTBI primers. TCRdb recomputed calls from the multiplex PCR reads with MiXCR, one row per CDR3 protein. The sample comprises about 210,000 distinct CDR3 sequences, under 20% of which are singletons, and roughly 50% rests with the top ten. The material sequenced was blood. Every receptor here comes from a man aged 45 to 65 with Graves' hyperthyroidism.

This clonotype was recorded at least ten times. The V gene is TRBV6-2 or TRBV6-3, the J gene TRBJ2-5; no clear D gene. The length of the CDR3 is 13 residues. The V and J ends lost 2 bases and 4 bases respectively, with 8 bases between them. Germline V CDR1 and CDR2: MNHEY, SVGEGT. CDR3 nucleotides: TGTGCCAGCAGTTACAGATGGAGAGAGACCCAGTACTTC. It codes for CASSYRWRETQYF.

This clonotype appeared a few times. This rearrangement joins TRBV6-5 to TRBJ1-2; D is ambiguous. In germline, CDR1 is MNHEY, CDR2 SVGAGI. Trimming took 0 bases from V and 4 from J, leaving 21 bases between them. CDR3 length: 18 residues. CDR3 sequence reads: CASSYSIISLDGGYGYTF. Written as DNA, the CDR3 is TGTGCCAGCAGTTACTCTATTATTAGCCTAGACGGCGGCTATGGCTACACCTTC.

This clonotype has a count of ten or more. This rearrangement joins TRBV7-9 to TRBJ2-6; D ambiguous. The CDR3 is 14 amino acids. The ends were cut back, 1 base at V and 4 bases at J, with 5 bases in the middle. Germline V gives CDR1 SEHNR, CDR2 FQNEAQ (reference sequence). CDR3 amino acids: CASSLVRGANVLTF. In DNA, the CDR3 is TGTGCCAGCAGCTTAGTGAGGGGGGCCAACGTCCTGACTTTC.

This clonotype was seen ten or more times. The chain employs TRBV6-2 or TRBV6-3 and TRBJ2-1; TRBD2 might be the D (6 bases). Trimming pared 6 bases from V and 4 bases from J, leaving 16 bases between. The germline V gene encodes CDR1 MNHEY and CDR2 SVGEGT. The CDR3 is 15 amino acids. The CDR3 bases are TGTGCCAGCAGACCCCGGGACTTTGGTTACAATGAGCAGTTCTTC. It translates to CASRPRDFGYNEQFF.

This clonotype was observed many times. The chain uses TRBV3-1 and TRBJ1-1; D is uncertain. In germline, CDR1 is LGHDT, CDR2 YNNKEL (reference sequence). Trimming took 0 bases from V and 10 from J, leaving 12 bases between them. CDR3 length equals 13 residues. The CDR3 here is CASSQDGSGGAFF. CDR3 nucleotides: TGTGCCAGCAGCCAAGATGGGAGCGGTGGAGCTTTCTTT.

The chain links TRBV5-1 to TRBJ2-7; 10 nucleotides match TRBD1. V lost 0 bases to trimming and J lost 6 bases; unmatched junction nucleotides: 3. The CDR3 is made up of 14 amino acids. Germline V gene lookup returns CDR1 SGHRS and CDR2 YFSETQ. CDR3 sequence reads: CASSLGDRGSEQYF. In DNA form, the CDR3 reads TGCGCCAGCAGCTTGGGGGACAGGGGTTCCGAGCAGTACTTC. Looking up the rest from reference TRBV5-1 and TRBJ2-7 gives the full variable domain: KAGVTQTPRYLIKTRGQQVTLSCSPISGHRSVSWYQQTPGQGLQFLFEYFSETQRNKGNFPGRFSGRQFSNSRSEMNVSTLELGDSALYLCASSLGDRGSEQYFGPGTRLTVT.

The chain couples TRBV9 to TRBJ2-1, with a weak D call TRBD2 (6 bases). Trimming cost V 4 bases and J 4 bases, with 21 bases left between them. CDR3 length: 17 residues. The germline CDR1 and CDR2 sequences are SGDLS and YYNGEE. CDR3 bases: TGTGCCAGCAGCAATCAATCCTTAGCGGTAGCTTACAATGAGCAGTTCTTC. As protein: CASSNQSLAVAYNEQFF.

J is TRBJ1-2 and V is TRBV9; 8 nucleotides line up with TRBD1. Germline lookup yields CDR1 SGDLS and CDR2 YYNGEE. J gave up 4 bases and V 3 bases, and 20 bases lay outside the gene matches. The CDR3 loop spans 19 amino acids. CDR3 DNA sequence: TGTGCCAGCAGCGCTCTGGGGGGGGGGCGCGTTGGACAGGGCTATGGCTACACCTTC. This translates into CASSALGGGRVGQGYGYTF. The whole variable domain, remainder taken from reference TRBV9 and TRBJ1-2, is DSGVTQTPKHLITATGQRVTLRCSPRSGDLSVYWYQQSLDQGLQFLIQYYNGEERAKGNILERFSAQQFPDLHSELNLSSLELGDSALYFCASSALGGGRVGQGYGYTFGSGTRLTVV.

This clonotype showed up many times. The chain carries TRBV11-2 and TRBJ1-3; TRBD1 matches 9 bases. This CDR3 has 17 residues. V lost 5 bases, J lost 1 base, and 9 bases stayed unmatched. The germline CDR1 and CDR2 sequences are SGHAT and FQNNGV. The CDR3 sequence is CASSPGTGFISGNTIYF. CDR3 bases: TGTGCCAGCAGCCCCGGGACAGGGTTCATATCTGGAAACACCATATATTTT. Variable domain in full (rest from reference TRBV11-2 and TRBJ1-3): EAGVAQSPRYKIIEKRQSVAFWCNPISGHATLYWYQQILGQGPKLLIQFQNNGVVDDSQLPKDRFSAERLKGVDSTLKIQPAKLEDSAVYLCASSPGTGFISGNTIYFGEGSWLTVV.

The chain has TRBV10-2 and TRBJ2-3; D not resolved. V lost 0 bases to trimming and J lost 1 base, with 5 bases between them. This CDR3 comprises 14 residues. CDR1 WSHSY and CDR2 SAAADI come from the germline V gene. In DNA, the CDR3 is TGCGCCAGCAGTGAGTCGATGGGCACAGATACGCAGTATTTT. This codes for CASSESMGTDTQYF.

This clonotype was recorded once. The CDR3 protein is CASSLFPDRVETQYF. CDR3 coding DNA: TGTGCCAGCAGTTTATTTCCGGACAGGGTAGAGACCCAGTACTTC. The chain is built from TRBV28 and TRBJ2-5; 8 bases are shared with TRBD1. J was trimmed by 4 bases and V by 1 base; bases with no gene match: 5. Germline V gene data show CDR1 as MDHEN and CDR2 as SYDVKM. This CDR3 region has 15 residues.

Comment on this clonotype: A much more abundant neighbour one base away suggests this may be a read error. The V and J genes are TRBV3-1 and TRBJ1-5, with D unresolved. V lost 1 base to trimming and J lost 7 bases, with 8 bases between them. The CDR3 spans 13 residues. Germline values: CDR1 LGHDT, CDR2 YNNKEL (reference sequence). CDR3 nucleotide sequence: TGTGCCAGCAGCCAAGGTTTGAACCAGCCCCAGCATTTT. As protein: CASSQGLNQPQHF.

CDR3 sequence (DNA): TGCAGTGCTAGAGATCAGGGTACGGATACGCAGTATTTT. Residues: CSARDQGTDTQYF. V gene TRBV20-1 combines with J gene TRBJ2-3; D is perhaps TRBD1 (5 bases). CDR1 is DFQATT and CDR2 is SNEGSKA in the germline V gene (reference sequence). This CDR3 is built from 13 residues. Trimming cost V 0 bases and J 6 bases, with 10 bases left between them.

DNA for the CDR3: TGTGCCAGCAGTGATCACAGCCGACCTAACTACGAGCAGTACTTC. Protein: CASSDHSRPNYEQYF. The V and J genes are TRBV13 and TRBJ2-7; no reliable D call. The CDR3 runs to 15 residues. Trimming cost V 6 bases and J 3 bases, with 18 bases left between them. CDR1 and CDR2 (germline): PRHDT, FYEKMQ (reference sequence). Looking up the rest from reference TRBV13 and TRBJ2-7 gives the full variable domain: AAGVIQSPRHLIKEKRETATLKCYPIPRHDTVYWYQQGPGQDPQFLISFYEKMQSDKGSIPDRFSAQQFSDYHSELNMSSLELGDSALYFCASSDHSRPNYEQYFGPGTRLTVT.

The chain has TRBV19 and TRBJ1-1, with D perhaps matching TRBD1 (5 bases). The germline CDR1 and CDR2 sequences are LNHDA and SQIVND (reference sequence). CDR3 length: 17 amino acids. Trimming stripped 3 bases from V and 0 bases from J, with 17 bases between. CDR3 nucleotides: TGTGCCAGTAGTATCAGGGATGGGGTTGCCATGAACACTGAAGCTTTCTTT. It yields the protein CASSIRDGVAMNTEAFF.

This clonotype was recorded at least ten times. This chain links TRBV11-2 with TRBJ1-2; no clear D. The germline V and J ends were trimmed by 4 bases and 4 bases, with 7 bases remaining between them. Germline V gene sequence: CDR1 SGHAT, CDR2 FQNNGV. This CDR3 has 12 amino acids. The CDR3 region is CASSSDGYGYTF. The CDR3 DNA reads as TGTGCCAGCAGCTCGGATGGCTATGGCTACACCTTC.

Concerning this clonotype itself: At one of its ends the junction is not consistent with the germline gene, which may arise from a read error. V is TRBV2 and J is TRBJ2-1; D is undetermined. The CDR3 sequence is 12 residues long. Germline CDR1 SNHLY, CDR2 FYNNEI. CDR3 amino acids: CASSRSLSEQFF. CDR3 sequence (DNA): TGTGCTAGCAGTCGGAGCCTCAGTGAGCAGTTCTTC.

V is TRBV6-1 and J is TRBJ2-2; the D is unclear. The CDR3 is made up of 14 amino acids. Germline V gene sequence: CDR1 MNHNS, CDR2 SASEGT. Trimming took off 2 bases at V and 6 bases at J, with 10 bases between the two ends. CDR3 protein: CASSELPGPGELFF. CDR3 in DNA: TGTGCCAGCAGTGAACTACCAGGCCCCGGGGAGCTGTTTTTT.

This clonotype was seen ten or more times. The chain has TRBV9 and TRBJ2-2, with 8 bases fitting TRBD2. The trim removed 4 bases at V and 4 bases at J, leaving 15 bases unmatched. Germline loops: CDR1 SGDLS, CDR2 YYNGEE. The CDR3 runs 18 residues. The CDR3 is CASSPRLTGGPGTGELFF. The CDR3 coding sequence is TGTGCCAGCAGCCCGAGGTTGACGGGAGGGCCGGGCACCGGGGAGCTGTTTTTT.

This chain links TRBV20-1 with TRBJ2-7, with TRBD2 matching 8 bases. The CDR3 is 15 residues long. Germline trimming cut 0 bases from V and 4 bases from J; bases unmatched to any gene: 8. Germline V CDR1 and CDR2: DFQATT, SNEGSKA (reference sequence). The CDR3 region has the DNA TGCAGTGCTAGAGAGGCACTAGCGGTATATTACGAGCAGTACTTC. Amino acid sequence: CSAREALAVYYEQYF.